A selection of T cell receptor beta chains follows, all from one sample in a study of T cells in Graves' hyperthyroidism and ophthalmopathy. Via MiXCR, TCRdb re-called the multiplex PCR reads, giving one row per CDR3 protein. Of 550,000 to 850,000 distinct CDR3 sequences listed, approximately 19% are singletons. Sequenced sample: blood. All receptors come from a woman aged 45-65 years with Graves' hyperthyroidism that later progressed to Graves' ophthalmopathy. CDR3s include the opening cysteine and the closing phenylalanine or tryptophan. Fields, in order: clone size, V gene, J gene, D gene, CDR3 DNA, CDR3 protein. The D gene is left open where the match is weak. Rows may omit the clone size; those that give it use once, few, many or a size class.

many	TRBV5-1	TRBJ2-3	TRBD2	TGCGCCAGCAAAGGACTAGCGGGGGTAGATACGCAGTATTTT	CASKGLAGVDTQYF
few	TRBV10-3	TRBJ2-3	.	TGTGCCATCAGTGAGTCGAAGACGGGGTTGCTCGATCGTTCAGATACGCAGTATTTT	CAISESKTGLLDRSDTQYF
.	TRBV5-1	TRBJ2-5	.	TGCGCCAGCACCGACGGGGAGACCCAGTACTTC	CASTDGETQYF
.	TRBV30	TRBJ1-6	.	TGTGCCTGGAGTTCCCAGACTTCACCCCTCCACTTT	CAWSSQTSPLHF
many	TRBV3-1	TRBJ1-1	.	TGTGCCAGCAGCCCAGGCAGGGTAACTGAAGCTTTCTTT	CASSPGRVTEAFF
many	TRBV20-1	TRBJ1-6	.	TGCAGTGCTAGGGGCGGTCCCCCAAATTCACCCCTCCACTTT	CSARGGPPNSPLHF
.	TRBV9	TRBJ2-1	.	TGTGCCAGCAGCCATACTAGGGGGGGTGCCGGGAATGAGCAGTTCTTC	CASSHTRGGAGNEQFF
many	TRBV3-1	TRBJ1-1	.	TGTGCCAGCAGCCAAGAGGAGGGCAGGACCATGAACACTGAAGCTTTCTTT	CASSQEEGRTMNTEAFF
many	TRBV5-5	TRBJ1-2	.	TGTGCCAGCAGCTCCGGGTCTCTCCCTAACTATGGCTACACCTTC	CASSSGSLPNYGYTF
.	TRBV11-2	TRBJ1-4	TRBD1	TGTGCCAGCAGAAGACAGGGTGGGGATGAAAAACTGTTTTTT	CASRRQGGDEKLFF
.	TRBV27	TRBJ1-2	.	TGTGCCAGCAGTTACTCCTTAAGGGACCCCTATGGCTACACCTTC	CASSYSLRDPYGYTF
.	TRBV13	TRBJ1-2	.	TGTGCCAGCAGCTTAGTGGGGGGAAGAGGCTACACCTTC	CASSLVGGRGYTF
few	TRBV27	TRBJ2-7	.	TGTGCCAGCAGTTTAGAGGACGGCTACGAGCAGTACTTC	CASSLEDGYEQYF
few	TRBV24-1	TRBJ1-5	.	TGTGCCACCAGTGATTGTGAACACCCTAGCAATCAGCCCCAGCATTTT	CATSDCEHPSNQPQHF
many	TRBV7-9	TRBJ1-2	.	TGTGCCAGCAGCCTCAGTACCCTTAACTATGGCTACACCTTC	CASSLSTLNYGYTF
.	TRBV19	TRBJ1-4	.	TGTGCAAGTTGGAGCACGGGGGAAAAACTGTTTTTT	CASWSTGEKLFF
many	TRBV12-3/TRBV12-4	TRBJ1-1	.	TGTGCCAGCATTGCAACACAGGGCACTGAAGCTTTCTTT	CASIATQGTEAFF